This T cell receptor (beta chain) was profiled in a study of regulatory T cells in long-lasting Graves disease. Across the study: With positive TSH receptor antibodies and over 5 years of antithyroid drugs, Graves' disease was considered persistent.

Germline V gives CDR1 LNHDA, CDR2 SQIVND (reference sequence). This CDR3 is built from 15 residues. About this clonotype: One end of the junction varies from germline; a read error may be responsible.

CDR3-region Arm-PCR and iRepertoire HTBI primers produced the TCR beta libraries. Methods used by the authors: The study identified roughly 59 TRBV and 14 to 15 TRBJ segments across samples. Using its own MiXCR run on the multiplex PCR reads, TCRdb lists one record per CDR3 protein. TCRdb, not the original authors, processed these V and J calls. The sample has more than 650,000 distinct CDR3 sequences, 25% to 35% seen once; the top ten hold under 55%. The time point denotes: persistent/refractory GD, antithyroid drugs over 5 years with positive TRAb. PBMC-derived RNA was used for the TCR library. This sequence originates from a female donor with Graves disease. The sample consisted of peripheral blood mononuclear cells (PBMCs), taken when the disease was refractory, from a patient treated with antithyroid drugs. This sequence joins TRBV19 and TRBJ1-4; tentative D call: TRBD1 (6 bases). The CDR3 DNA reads TGTGCCAGTAGTACGACCGGGACAAAGGGGGAAAGACTGTTTTTT. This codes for CASSTTGTKGERLFF.